This T cell receptor (beta chain) originates from a study of T cells in Graves' hyperthyroidism and ophthalmopathy. Findings of the study overall: Ophthalmopathy and stable hyperthyroidism were told apart by a 13 V-J model.

This clonotype was seen at least ten times. The antigen remains unidentified. Patients were excluded because of uncontrolled infection, other autoimmune disease, pregnancy or lactation. Per the germline V gene, CDR1 is SGHTA and CDR2 is FQGTGA. The CDR3 extends over 15 amino acids. J was trimmed by 5 bases and V by 3 bases; bases with no gene match: 8. TCR beta CDR3 regions were amplified from RNA. First-round RT-PCR targeting the TCR CDR3 was performed with the HTBI primer set. TCRdb reprocessed the multiplex PCR reads via MiXCR and lists one record per CDR3 protein. The sample gives 730,000 or so distinct CDR3 sequences, 18% of which show up once; 16% is in the top ten.

The specimen sequenced was blood. The chain links TRBV7-3 to TRBJ2-3; 7 bases are a match to TRBD1. The TCR originated in a woman aged 50 to 65 with Graves' hyperthyroidism that later progressed to Graves' ophthalmopathy. The CDR3 nucleotides are TGTGCCAGCAGCTTGACAGGGTTCCTAGGAGATACGCAGTATTTT. It specifies CASSLTGFLGDTQYF.